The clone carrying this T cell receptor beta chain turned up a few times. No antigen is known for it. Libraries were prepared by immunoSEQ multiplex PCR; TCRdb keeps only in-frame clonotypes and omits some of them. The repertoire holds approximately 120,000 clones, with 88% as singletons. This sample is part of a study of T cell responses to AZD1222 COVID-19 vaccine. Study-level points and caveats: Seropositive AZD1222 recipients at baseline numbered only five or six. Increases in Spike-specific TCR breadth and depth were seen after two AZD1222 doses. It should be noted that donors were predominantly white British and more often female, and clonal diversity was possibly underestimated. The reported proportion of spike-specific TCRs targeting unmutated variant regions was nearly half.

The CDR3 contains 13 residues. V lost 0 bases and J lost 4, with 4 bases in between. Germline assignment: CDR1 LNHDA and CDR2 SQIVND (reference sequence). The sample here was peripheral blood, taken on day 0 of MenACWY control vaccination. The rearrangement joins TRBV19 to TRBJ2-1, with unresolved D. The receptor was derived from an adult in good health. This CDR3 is CASSIDRYNEQFF. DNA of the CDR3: TGTGCCAGTAGTATAGACAGATACAATGAGCAGTTCTTC. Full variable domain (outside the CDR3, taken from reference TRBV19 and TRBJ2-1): DGGITQSPKYLFRKEGQNVTLSCEQNLNHDAMYWYRQDPGQGLRLIYYSQIVNDFQKGDIAEGYSVSREKKESFPLTVTSAQKNPTAFYLCASSIDRYNEQFFGPGTRLTVL.